The clone carrying this T cell receptor (beta chain) has just one count. Assignment of participants to cohorts was predicated upon participant-reported clinical history. Cohort 3 recovered donors had two negative PCRs, clearance, or symptom resolution. The method was immunoSEQ multiplex PCR; TCRdb's version includes in-frame clones alone and lacks a portion of them. Altogether roughly 300,000 clones are present, around nine tenths being singletons, with the ten largest covering approximately 5%. The data derive from a study of blood T cell repertoires in COVID-19. V was pared by 9 bases and J by 0 bases, with 17 bases between. CDR1 and CDR2 (germline): MNHEY, SMNVEV (reference sequence). The CDR3 runs 15 residues.

Sequenced input: PBMCs or T cells enriched from blood (not recorded which). The source is a woman in her twenties or thirties who had recovered from COVID-19. The chain links TRBV27 to TRBJ1-2; D is perhaps TRBD1 (5 bases). The CDR3 protein is CASSRSGTPNYGYTF. CDR3 bases: TGTGCCAGTAGCCGATCAGGGACTCCTAACTATGGCTACACCTTC.